These T cell receptor beta chains were read from a single sample in a study of T cell responses to AZD1222 COVID-19 vaccine. Measured with immunoSEQ multiplex PCR; TCRdb has only the in-frame clones, and not every one. Of about 150,000 clones listed, more than 85% were seen once; the top ten hold less than 1.6%. This sample comprised peripheral blood, obtained 28 days after the second AZD1222 dose. The source is an adult who received the AZD1222 COVID-19 vaccine. Each CDR3 is given with its conserved first and last residue. The D gene is left open where the match is weak. Clone size is shown for a subset of rows, as once, few, many or a class of expanded clone.

CDR3nt: TGTGCCAGCACCGAACAGGGAAGAAACTACAATGAGCAGTTCTTC
CDR3aa: CASTEQGRNYNEQFF
d_gene: .
j_gene: TRBJ2-1
abundance: .
v_gene: TRBV6-5

CDR3nt: TGTGCCAGCAGGGGGGTTTCTAGCACAGATACGCAGTATTTT
CDR3aa: CASRGVSSTDTQYF
d_gene: .
j_gene: TRBJ2-3
abundance: .
v_gene: TRBV9

CDR3nt: TGTGCCAGCAGCCACACAAAAAGGACCTACTATGGCTACACCTTC
CDR3aa: CASSHTKRTYYGYTF
d_gene: .
j_gene: TRBJ1-2
abundance: .
v_gene: TRBV6-2/TRBV6-3

CDR3nt: TGTGCCAGCAGTCACCGGGACAGGGGTGAAAAACTGTTTTTT
CDR3aa: CASSHRDRGEKLFF
d_gene: TRBD1
j_gene: TRBJ1-4
abundance: once
v_gene: TRBV6-5

CDR3nt: TGTGCCAGCAGCTTAGGAACCGGGACTTGGGATGAAAAACTGTTTTTT
CDR3aa: CASSLGTGTWDEKLFF
d_gene: .
j_gene: TRBJ1-4
abundance: .
v_gene: TRBV7-9

CDR3nt: TGTGCCAGCAGTGAAGGGGGGAAGGGATACGCTGAAGCTTTCTTT
CDR3aa: CASSEGGKGYAEAFF
d_gene: .
j_gene: TRBJ1-1
abundance: .
v_gene: TRBV2

CDR3nt: TGTGCCAGCAGTTTGAACAGGGGCTATGGCTACACCTTC
CDR3aa: CASSLNRGYGYTF
d_gene: TRBD1
j_gene: TRBJ1-2
abundance: .
v_gene: TRBV12-3/TRBV12-4

CDR3nt: TGCGCCAGCAGCCAAGGAGTAAGCTACGAGCAGTACTTC
CDR3aa: CASSQGVSYEQYF
d_gene: .
j_gene: TRBJ2-7
abundance: .
v_gene: TRBV4-1

CDR3nt: TGTGCCAGCAGCTTCCGGACTAGTCTCACCTACGAGCAGTACTTC
CDR3aa: CASSFRTSLTYEQYF
d_gene: TRBD2
j_gene: TRBJ2-7
abundance: .
v_gene: TRBV5-6

CDR3nt: TGTGCCAGCAGCTCTCCGACAGGGAGAGGAACAGATACGCAGTATTTT
CDR3aa: CASSSPTGRGTDTQYF
d_gene: TRBD1
j_gene: TRBJ2-3
abundance: .
v_gene: TRBV7-8

CDR3nt: TGTGCCAGTAGTATAGGTGGAGGGTCGACCAGCTATGGCTACACCTTC
CDR3aa: CASSIGGGSTSYGYTF
d_gene: .
j_gene: TRBJ1-2
abundance: .
v_gene: TRBV19

CDR3nt: TGCAGCGGGCTACAGGGGTGGTCTGAAGCTTTCTTT
CDR3aa: CSGLQGWSEAFF
d_gene: TRBD1
j_gene: TRBJ1-1
abundance: .
v_gene: TRBV29-1

CDR3nt: TGTGCCTGGAGTGTACGGAGCGAGCAGTACTTC
CDR3aa: CAWSVRSEQYF
d_gene: .
j_gene: TRBJ2-7
abundance: .
v_gene: TRBV30

CDR3nt: TGTGCCAGCAGCTTCAGTCAGGGTACCTATAATTCACCCCTCCACTTT
CDR3aa: CASSFSQGTYNSPLHF
d_gene: .
j_gene: TRBJ1-6
abundance: .
v_gene: TRBV7-8

CDR3nt: TGCGCCAGCAGCTTGGGGCTTCAGAGCACAGATACGCAGTATTTT
CDR3aa: CASSLGLQSTDTQYF
d_gene: .
j_gene: TRBJ2-3
abundance: .
v_gene: TRBV5-1

CDR3nt: TGTGCCAGCAGCCTCGGATTCTACGAGCAGTACTTC
CDR3aa: CASSLGFYEQYF
d_gene: .
j_gene: TRBJ2-7
abundance: .
v_gene: TRBV3-1/TRBV3-2

CDR3nt: TGCGCCAGCAGAGCACTAGCGGGACCGAAGGCCAAAAACATTCAGTACTTC
CDR3aa: CASRALAGPKAKNIQYF
d_gene: TRBD2
j_gene: TRBJ2-4
abundance: .
v_gene: TRBV4-1

CDR3nt: TGCGCCAGCAGCCAAGATCGGGGGGCCTATGGCTACACCTTC
CDR3aa: CASSQDRGAYGYTF
d_gene: .
j_gene: TRBJ1-2
abundance: .
v_gene: TRBV4-1

CDR3nt: TGTGCCACCAGTGATTCTCGCAGGGGGGGCAATCAGCCCCAGCATTTT
CDR3aa: CATSDSRRGGNQPQHF
d_gene: TRBD1
j_gene: TRBJ1-5
abundance: .
v_gene: TRBV24-1

CDR3nt: TGTGCCAGCAGTTTCGGGCGCTGGGATAGCAATCAGCCCCAGCATTTT
CDR3aa: CASSFGRWDSNQPQHF
d_gene: .
j_gene: TRBJ1-5
abundance: .
v_gene: TRBV27

CDR3nt: TGTGCCAGCAGCTTTGACGCCAGCTCCTATAATTCACCCCTCCACTTT
CDR3aa: CASSFDASSYNSPLHF
d_gene: .
j_gene: TRBJ1-6
abundance: .
v_gene: TRBV5-4

CDR3nt: TGTGCCAGCAGCTGGCCCTACAGGGCTAACACTGAAGCTTTCTTT
CDR3aa: CASSWPYRANTEAFF
d_gene: .
j_gene: TRBJ1-1
abundance: .
v_gene: TRBV5-8

CDR3nt: TGTGCCAGCAGCTCCCGACATGGCTACACCTTC
CDR3aa: CASSSRHGYTF
d_gene: .
j_gene: TRBJ1-2
abundance: .
v_gene: TRBV9

CDR3nt: TGTGCCTGGAGTGTGGGGTCGAGCTCTGGAAACACCATATATTTT
CDR3aa: CAWSVGSSSGNTIYF
d_gene: .
j_gene: TRBJ1-3
abundance: .
v_gene: TRBV30

CDR3nt: TGCAGGGGGGCCCAGGGCACTGAAGCTTTCTTT
CDR3aa: CRGAQGTEAFF
d_gene: .
j_gene: TRBJ1-1
abundance: .
v_gene: TRBV20-1

CDR3nt: TGTGCCAGCAGCACGCGAGGGACGCCAGACGGCTCCTACGAGCAGTACTTC
CDR3aa: CASSTRGTPDGSYEQYF
d_gene: .
j_gene: TRBJ2-7
abundance: .
v_gene: TRBV21-1

CDR3nt: TGTGCCACCAGTGATTCTGCGGGGGGCCACCAAGAGACCCAGTACTTC
CDR3aa: CATSDSAGGHQETQYF
d_gene: TRBD2
j_gene: TRBJ2-5
abundance: .
v_gene: TRBV24-1

CDR3nt: TGTGCCAGCAAACAGAAGGGAACAGATACGCAGTATTTT
CDR3aa: CASKQKGTDTQYF
d_gene: .
j_gene: TRBJ2-3
abundance: .
v_gene: TRBV16

CDR3nt: TGTGCCAGCAGCTTTCCTACACCGGTGAACTATGGCTACACCTTC
CDR3aa: CASSFPTPVNYGYTF
d_gene: .
j_gene: TRBJ1-2
abundance: .
v_gene: TRBV5-6

CDR3nt: TGCGCCAGCAGCTTGGCCCCTAGCGTCGGGCCCGGGGAGCTGTTTTTT
CDR3aa: CASSLAPSVGPGELFF
d_gene: .
j_gene: TRBJ2-2
abundance: .
v_gene: TRBV5-1

CDR3nt: TGTGCCTGGAGTAGGAGGGCTAATGAAAAACTGTTTTTT
CDR3aa: CAWSRRANEKLFF
d_gene: .
j_gene: TRBJ1-4
abundance: .
v_gene: TRBV30

CDR3nt: TGTGCCGGGACAGGGACCCAAGAGACCCAGTACTTC
CDR3aa: CAGTGTQETQYF
d_gene: TRBD1
j_gene: TRBJ2-5
abundance: .
v_gene: TRBV6-4

CDR3nt: TGTGCCAGCAGCTCCCCAGGAGGCTACACCTTC
CDR3aa: CASSSPGGYTF
d_gene: .
j_gene: TRBJ1-2
abundance: .
v_gene: TRBV9

CDR3nt: TGTGCCACCAGCAGGGGGAGGCATGAGCAGTTCTTC
CDR3aa: CATSRGRHEQFF
d_gene: .
j_gene: TRBJ2-1
abundance: .
v_gene: TRBV15

CDR3nt: TGTGCCAGCAGCGTAGGAGCGGGGGAGACCCAGTACTTC
CDR3aa: CASSVGAGETQYF
d_gene: TRBD2
j_gene: TRBJ2-5
abundance: .
v_gene: TRBV9

CDR3nt: TGTGCCAGCAGCTCCCCCCGGGAGACGGGAGGCCCCAATGAGCAGTTCTTC
CDR3aa: CASSSPRETGGPNEQFF
d_gene: TRBD2
j_gene: TRBJ2-1
abundance: .
v_gene: TRBV7-9

CDR3nt: TGTGCCAGCAGCCAAGAACCCTCTGGGGGATTAACCGGGGAGCTGTTTTTT
CDR3aa: CASSQEPSGGLTGELFF
d_gene: .
j_gene: TRBJ2-2
abundance: few
v_gene: TRBV4-2

CDR3nt: TGTGCCAGCAGCCTACCCGGCCTGACCGTAACTAATGAAAAACTGTTTTTT
CDR3aa: CASSLPGLTVTNEKLFF
d_gene: .
j_gene: TRBJ1-4
abundance: .
v_gene: TRBV28

CDR3nt: TGTGCCAGCAGCGATCCTGCTGGCTACGAGCAGTACTTC
CDR3aa: CASSDPAGYEQYF
d_gene: .
j_gene: TRBJ2-7
abundance: .
v_gene: TRBV27

CDR3nt: TGTGCCAGCAGTCTCCGACAGGACCGGAGCTCTGGAAACACCATATATTTT
CDR3aa: CASSLRQDRSSGNTIYF
d_gene: .
j_gene: TRBJ1-3
abundance: .
v_gene: TRBV6-6

CDR3nt: TGCGCCAGCAGCAAGGGGACAGCTGGAAACACCATATATTTT
CDR3aa: CASSKGTAGNTIYF
d_gene: TRBD1
j_gene: TRBJ1-3
abundance: .
v_gene: TRBV5-1

CDR3nt: TGCGCCAGCAGCCAGGGACCGGCACAAATGGGATATATCGGGGAGCTGTTTTTT
CDR3aa: CASSQGPAQMGYIGELFF
d_gene: .
j_gene: TRBJ2-2
abundance: .
v_gene: TRBV4-1

CDR3nt: TGTGCCAGCAGCCGCGGGTTGGCTAGAAACACCATATATTTT
CDR3aa: CASSRGLARNTIYF
d_gene: .
j_gene: TRBJ1-3
abundance: .
v_gene: TRBV7-8

CDR3nt: TGTGCCTGGAGTTCCGGACTCGGAGGGGGGCAAGAGACCCAGTACTTC
CDR3aa: CAWSSGLGGGQETQYF
d_gene: .
j_gene: TRBJ2-5
abundance: .
v_gene: TRBV30

CDR3nt: TGTGCCAGCAGCTCTCGTAGCAATCAGCCCCAGCATTTT
CDR3aa: CASSSRSNQPQHF
d_gene: .
j_gene: TRBJ1-5
abundance: .
v_gene: TRBV7-9

CDR3nt: TGTGCCAGCAGCTTGCGGACAGGGCTCTCCTACGAGCAGTACTTC
CDR3aa: CASSLRTGLSYEQYF
d_gene: TRBD1
j_gene: TRBJ2-7
abundance: .
v_gene: TRBV5-6

CDR3nt: TGCGCCAGCAGCCGAGACTCACCGGCGGACACCATATATTTT
CDR3aa: CASSRDSPADTIYF
d_gene: .
j_gene: TRBJ1-3
abundance: .
v_gene: TRBV5-1

CDR3nt: TGTGCCAGCAGCCAAGGGACAGGGCAGGGAAACACCATATATTTT
CDR3aa: CASSQGTGQGNTIYF
d_gene: TRBD1
j_gene: TRBJ1-3
abundance: .
v_gene: TRBV3-1/TRBV3-2

CDR3nt: TGTGCCAGCAGCCCAAGGGGGGCAGAGGAGACCCAGTACTTC
CDR3aa: CASSPRGAEETQYF
d_gene: .
j_gene: TRBJ2-5
abundance: .
v_gene: TRBV13

CDR3nt: TGTGCCAGCGCAGGGCATGGCCACGAGCAGTACTTC
CDR3aa: CASAGHGHEQYF
d_gene: .
j_gene: TRBJ2-7
abundance: .
v_gene: TRBV18